Each of the 14 T cell receptor beta chains below was sequenced from the same sample in a study of cytomegalovirus exposure and HLA in healthy donors. The repertoire was sequenced with immunoSEQ multiplex PCR; TCRdb's copy has only in-frame clones and lacks some. This sample yields approximately 300,000 clones, of which about nine tenths are seen a single time; about 0.8% belongs to the top ten. The material sequenced was PBMCs. The receptor source for this set is a woman aged 18-29 years in good health and CMV-seronegative.

The rearrangement joins TRBV4-2 to TRBJ1-3; maybe TRBD1 (5 bases). V was cut by 4 bases and J by 3 bases, with 7 bases left in between. Germline V gives CDR1 LGHNA, CDR2 YNFKEQ. The CDR3 totals 13 residues. The CDR3, as DNA: TGTGCCAGCAGCCCCGACAGTGGAAACACCATATATTTT. Its translation is CASSPDSGNTIYF.

This clone was counted a single time. The chain links TRBV9 to TRBJ2-7, with 9 bases matching TRBD1. V was pared by 4 bases and J by 1 base, with 6 bases of the junction left unmatched. The CDR3 contains 15 residues. The germline CDR1 and CDR2 sequences are SGDLS and YYNGEE. CDR3 DNA sequence: TGTGCCAGCAGCCCCGGGACAGGGCCATCCTACGAGCAGTACTTC. Translated, it gives CASSPGTGPSYEQYF.

V and J are TRBV5-1 and TRBJ2-1, with TRBD2 identical over 11 bases. The germline gives CDR1 SGHRS, CDR2 YFSETQ. The V gene end was trimmed by 0 bases and the J gene end by 2 bases; junction bases not matched to a gene: 1. This CDR3 is built from 16 residues. Here the CDR3 DNA reads TGCGCCAGCAGCTTGGTGGGACTAGCGGCCTACAATGAGCAGTTCTTC. It is translated as CASSLVGLAAYNEQFF.

The V and J genes are TRBV2 and TRBJ2-7, with a possible D match to TRBD1 (7 bases). Between the trimmed V and J ends, which lost 8 bases and 7 bases, there was a span of 21 bases. The CDR3 consists of 14 residues. Germline loops: CDR1 SNHLY, CDR2 FYNNEI. The DNA of the CDR3 is TGTGCCAGCCGCGTCGACAGGGCCGCGGGGGAGCAGTACTTC. It specifies CASRVDRAAGEQYF.

V and J are TRBV9 and TRBJ2-7; D perhaps matches TRBD1 (6 bases). This CDR3 region has 12 residues. Looked up from germline, CDR1 is SGDLS and CDR2 is YYNGEE. Deletions cut 0 bases from V and 6 bases from J, with 7 bases between. The CDR3 nucleotides read TGTGCCAGCAGCGTAGAAGGGGGCGAGCAGTACTTC. Its translation is CASSVEGGEQYF.

The rearrangement links TRBV18 to TRBJ1-2; TRBD1 matches 7 bases. The CDR3 extends over 13 amino acids. J was trimmed by 8 bases and V by 3 bases; bases with no gene match: 6. Germline values: CDR1 KGHSH, CDR2 LQKENI. CDR3 sequence reads: CASSPPTGLGYTF. The CDR3 region has the DNA TGTGCCAGCTCACCGCCGACAGGGCTCGGCTACACCTTC.

This clone was observed once. V usage is TRBV6-5 and J usage is TRBJ2-1; 7 bases align to TRBD1. The CDR3 extends over 15 amino acids. Germline V lookup: CDR1 MNHEY, CDR2 SVGAGI. Losses at the gene ends were 0 bases for V and 5 bases for J; bases not matched to a gene: 4. The CDR3 sequence: CASSYSWDSDNEQFF. DNA of the CDR3: TGTGCCAGCAGTTACTCCTGGGACAGCGACAATGAGCAGTTCTTC.

This chain connects TRBV6-5 to TRBJ2-7, with TRBD2 matching 13 bases. V lost 1 base to trimming and J lost 5 bases; unmatched junction nucleotides: 2. The CDR3 is 15 amino acids. The germline V gene encodes CDR1 MNHEY and CDR2 SVGAGI. CDR3 sequence: CASSYWTSGSHEQYF. The CDR3 DNA is TGTGCCAGCAGTTACTGGACTAGCGGGAGCCACGAGCAGTACTTC.

The chain's CDR3 is CASSLRVAAGTGNTGELFF. In DNA, the CDR3 is TGTGCCAGCAGCTTACGGGTGGCGGCCGGGACAGGGAACACCGGGGAGCTGTTTTTT. The chain joins TRBV7-3 to TRBJ2-2; 8 bases are a match to TRBD1. The CDR3 is 19 residues long. Germline V gene sequence: CDR1 SGHTA, CDR2 FQGTGA. Germline trimming cut 2 bases from V and 1 base from J; bases unmatched to any gene: 12.

Only one count was recorded for this clone. The chain links TRBV9 to TRBJ2-5; tentatively, D is TRBD1 (5 bases). V shed 3 bases and J shed 2 bases, with 11 bases lying between them. Germline loops: CDR1 SGDLS, CDR2 YYNGEE. The CDR3 covers 14 residues. The CDR3, as DNA: TGTGCCAGCAGCGCAGACAGCTGGCAAGAGACCCAGTACTTC. Its translation is CASSADSWQETQYF. The complete variable domain, with remaining parts taken from reference TRBV9 and TRBJ2-5, reads DSGVTQTPKHLITATGQRVTLRCSPRSGDLSVYWYQQSLDQGLQFLIQYYNGEERAKGNILERFSAQQFPDLHSELNLSSLELGDSALYFCASSADSWQETQYFGPGTRLLVL.

This clone came up once. This rearrangement joins TRBV7-9 to TRBJ2-5; 9 bases map to TRBD1. The CDR3 loop spans 15 amino acids. The V gene's germline CDR1 is SEHNR and CDR2 FQNEAQ (reference sequence). V was pared by 5 bases and J by 3 bases, with 7 bases of the junction left unmatched. Written as DNA, the CDR3 is TGTGCCAGCAGCCGTGGGAGGACAGGGGAAGAGACCCAGTACTTC. Its protein is CASSRGRTGEETQYF.

V and J are TRBV4-3 and TRBJ2-7; 15 nucleotides agree with TRBD2. Germline V gives CDR1 LGHNA, CDR2 YSLEER. The CDR3 loop spans 20 amino acids. Unmatched junction bases numbered 17, after V lost 3 bases and J lost 5 bases. CDR3 coding DNA: TGCGCCAGCAGCCACGTGGGACTAGCGGGAGGCCACCCGCCGGGCCACGAGCAGTACTTC. Residues: CASSHVGLAGGHPPGHEQYF.

This clone was picked up one time. The J gene is TRBJ2-7, the V gene TRBV28, with TRBD2 matching 15 bases. J lost 5 bases, V lost 5 bases, and 10 bases had no gene match. From germline, CDR1 is MDHEN and CDR2 SYDVKM. The CDR3 consists of 17 residues. CDR3 DNA sequence: TGTGCCAGCAGTCCGGCCGGGACTAGCGGGAGGCATCACGAGCAGTACTTC. It encodes CASSPAGTSGRHHEQYF.

The chain combines TRBV2 with TRBJ1-5, with 8 bases that match TRBD1. With V trimmed by 4 bases and J by 5 bases, 7 bases remained unmatched. CDR3 size: 15 residues. In germline, CDR1 is SNHLY, CDR2 FYNNEI. In DNA, the CDR3 is TGTGCCAGCAGTGCCCTACAGGGGGGGGATCAGCCCCAGCATTTT. This gives the protein CASSALQGGDQPQHF.